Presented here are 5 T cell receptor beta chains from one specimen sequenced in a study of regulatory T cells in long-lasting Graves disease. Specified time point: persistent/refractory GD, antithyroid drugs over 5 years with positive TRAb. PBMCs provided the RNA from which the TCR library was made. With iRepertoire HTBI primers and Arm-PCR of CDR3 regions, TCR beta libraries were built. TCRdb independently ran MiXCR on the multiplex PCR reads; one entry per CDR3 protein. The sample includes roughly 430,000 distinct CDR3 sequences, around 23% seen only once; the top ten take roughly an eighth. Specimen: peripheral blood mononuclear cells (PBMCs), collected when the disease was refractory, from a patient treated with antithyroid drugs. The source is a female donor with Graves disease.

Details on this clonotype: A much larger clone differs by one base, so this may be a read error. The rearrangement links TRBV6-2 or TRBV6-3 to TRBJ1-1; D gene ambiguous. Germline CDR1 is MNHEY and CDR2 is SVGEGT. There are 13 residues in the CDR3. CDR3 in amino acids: CSSSAWRNTEAFF. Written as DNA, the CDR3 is TGTTCCAGCAGTGCATGGAGAAACACTGAAGCTTTCTTT.

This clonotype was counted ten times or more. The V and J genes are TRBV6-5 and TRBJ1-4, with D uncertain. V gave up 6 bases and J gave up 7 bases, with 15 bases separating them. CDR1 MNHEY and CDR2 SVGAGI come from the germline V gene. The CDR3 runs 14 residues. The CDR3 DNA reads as TGTGCCAGCAGGTACAATGGTTGGAGTGAAAAACTGTTTTTT. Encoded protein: CASRYNGWSEKLFF.

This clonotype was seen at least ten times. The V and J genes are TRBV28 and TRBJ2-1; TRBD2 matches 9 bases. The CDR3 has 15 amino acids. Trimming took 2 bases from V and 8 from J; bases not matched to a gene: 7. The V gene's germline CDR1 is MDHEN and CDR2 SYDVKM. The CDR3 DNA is TGTGCCAGCAGTTTAGGTAGCGGGAGAAGGGATGAGCAGTTCTTC. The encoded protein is CASSLGSGRRDEQFF.

The CDR3 is CSAKQGGSQPQYF. Written as DNA, the CDR3 is TGCAGTGCTAAACAGGGGGGGTCTCAGCCCCAGTATTTT. V and J are TRBV20-1 and TRBJ1-5, with D possibly matching TRBD1 (8 bases). The DNA end is a closer match to TRBJ2-3, so the J assignment may be wrong. Per the germline V gene, CDR1 is DFQATT and CDR2 is SNEGSKA (reference sequence). The CDR3 extends over 13 amino acids.

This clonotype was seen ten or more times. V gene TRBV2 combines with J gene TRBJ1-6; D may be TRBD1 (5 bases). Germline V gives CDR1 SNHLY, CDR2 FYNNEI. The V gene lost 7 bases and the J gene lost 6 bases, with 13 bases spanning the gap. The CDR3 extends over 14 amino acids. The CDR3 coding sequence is TGTGCCAGCACCCTGGCCGGGACTAATTCACCCCTCCACTTT. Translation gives CASTLAGTNSPLHF. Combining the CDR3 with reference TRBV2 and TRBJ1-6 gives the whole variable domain EPEVTQTPSHQVTQMGQEVILRCVPISNHLYFYWYRQILGQKVEFLVSFYNNEISEKSEIFDDQFSVERPDGSNFTLKIRSTKLEDSAMYFCASTLAGTNSPLHFGNGTRLTVT.